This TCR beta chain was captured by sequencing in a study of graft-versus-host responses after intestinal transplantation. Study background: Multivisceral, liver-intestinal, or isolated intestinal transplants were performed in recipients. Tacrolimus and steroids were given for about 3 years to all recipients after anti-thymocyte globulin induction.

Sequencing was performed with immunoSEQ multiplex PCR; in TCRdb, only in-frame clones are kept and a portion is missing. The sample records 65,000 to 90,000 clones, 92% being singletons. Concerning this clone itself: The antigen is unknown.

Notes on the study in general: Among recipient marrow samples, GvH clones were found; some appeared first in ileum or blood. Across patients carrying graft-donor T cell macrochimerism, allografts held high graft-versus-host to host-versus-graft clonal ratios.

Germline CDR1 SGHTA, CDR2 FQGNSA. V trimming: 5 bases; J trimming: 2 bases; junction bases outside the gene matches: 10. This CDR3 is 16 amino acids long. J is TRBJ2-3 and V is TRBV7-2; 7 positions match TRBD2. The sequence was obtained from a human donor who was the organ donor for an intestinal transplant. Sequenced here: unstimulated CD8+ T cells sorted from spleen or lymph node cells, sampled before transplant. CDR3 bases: TGTGCCAGCAGCCTTCGGGGCGGGGGATTCACAGATACGCAGTATTTT. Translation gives CASSLRGGGFTDTQYF.